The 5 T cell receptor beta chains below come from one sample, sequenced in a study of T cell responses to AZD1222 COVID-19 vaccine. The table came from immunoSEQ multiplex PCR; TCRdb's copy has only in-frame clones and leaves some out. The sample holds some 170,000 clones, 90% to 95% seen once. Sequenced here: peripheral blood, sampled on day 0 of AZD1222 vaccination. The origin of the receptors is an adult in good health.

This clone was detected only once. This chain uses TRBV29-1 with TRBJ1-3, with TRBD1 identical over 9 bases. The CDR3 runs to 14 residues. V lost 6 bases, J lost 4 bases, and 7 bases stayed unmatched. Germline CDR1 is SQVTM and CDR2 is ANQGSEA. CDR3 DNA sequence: TGCAGCGTCGACCGGGACAGGGTCGGAAACACCATATATTTT. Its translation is CSVDRDRVGNTIYF.

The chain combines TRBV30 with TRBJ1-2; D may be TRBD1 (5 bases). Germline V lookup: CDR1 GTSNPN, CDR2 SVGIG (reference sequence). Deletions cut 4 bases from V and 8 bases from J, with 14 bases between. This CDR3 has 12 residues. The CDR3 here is CAWIGSGRGYTF. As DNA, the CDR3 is TGTGCCTGGATTGGGTCAGGGCGAGGCTACACCTTC.

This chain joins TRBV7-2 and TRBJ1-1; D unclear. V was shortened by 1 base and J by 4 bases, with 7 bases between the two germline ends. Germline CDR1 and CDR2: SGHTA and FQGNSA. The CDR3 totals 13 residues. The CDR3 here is CASSLEPTTEAFF. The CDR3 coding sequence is TGTGCCAGCAGCTTAGAACCTACCACTGAAGCTTTCTTT.

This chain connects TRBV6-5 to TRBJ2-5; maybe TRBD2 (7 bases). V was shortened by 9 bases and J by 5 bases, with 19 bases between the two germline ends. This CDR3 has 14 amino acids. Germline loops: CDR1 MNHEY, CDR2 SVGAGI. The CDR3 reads CASGWGGLVETQYF. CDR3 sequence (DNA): TGTGCCAGTGGTTGGGGGGGCCTCGTCGAGACCCAGTACTTC.

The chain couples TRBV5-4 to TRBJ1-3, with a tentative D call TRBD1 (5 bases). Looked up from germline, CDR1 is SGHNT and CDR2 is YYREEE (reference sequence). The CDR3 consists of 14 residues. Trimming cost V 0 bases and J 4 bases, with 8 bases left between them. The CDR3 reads CASSLARAGNTIYF. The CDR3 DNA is TGTGCCAGCAGCTTGGCCAGGGCCGGAAACACCATATATTTT.